The 10 T cell receptor beta chains below come from one sample, sequenced in a study of beta chain features in type 1 diabetes. Findings and limits, study-wide: For Type 1 diabetes patients, all four CD4+ subsets carried TCRB CDR3s that were moderately but significantly shorter.

Of the isolated RNA, all was reverse transcribed, and so the sequenced material was expressed TCRB transcripts. Sequencing used immunoSEQ multiplex PCR; TCRdb keeps in-frame clones, though not all of them. Of around 300,000 clones in the sample, 15% were seen once. Which antigens these TCRs recognize remains unknown. What was sequenced was naive CD4+ T cells from blood. The receptor source for this set is a man aged 18 to 30 with type 1 diabetes.

This clone showed up just a few times. This chain connects TRBV9 to TRBJ2-7; the D gene is possibly TRBD2 (6 bases). Trimming took 1 base from V and 6 from J, leaving 14 bases between them. Per germline, CDR1 SGDLS and CDR2 YYNGEE. This CDR3 comprises 14 residues. CDR3 residues: CASSVLEGASEQYF. The CDR3, as DNA: TGTGCCAGCAGCGTATTGGAGGGAGCGTCCGAGCAGTACTTC.

This clone was counted only a few times. The chain employs TRBV11-2 and TRBJ2-3, with 10 positions matching TRBD2. Germline V lookup: CDR1 SGHAT, CDR2 FQNNGV. The CDR3 totals 16 residues. Trimming at V came to 1 base and at J to 1 base, leaving 2 bases not matched to a gene. The CDR3 bases are TGTGCCAGCAGCTTAGGGCTAGCGGGGGGCACAGATACGCAGTATTTT. It specifies CASSLGLAGGTDTQYF.

This clone appeared a few times. The CDR3 is CATSRLAGSNYEQYF. CDR3 in DNA: TGTGCCACCAGCAGGTTAGCGGGTTCCAACTACGAGCAGTACTTC. The V call is TRBV15, the J call TRBJ2-7; 7 nucleotides align to TRBD2. CDR3 length equals 15 residues. Germline-derived CDR1 and CDR2 are LNHNV and YYDKDF (reference sequence). The V and J ends lost 3 bases and 3 bases, in that order; junction bases with no gene match: 8.

This clone was seen a handful of times. This chain uses TRBV2 with TRBJ2-1, with D perhaps TRBD2 (5 bases). CDR1 is SNHLY, CDR2 FYNNEI, per germline. This CDR3 is built from 13 residues. With 8 bases removed from V and 4 bases from J, the gap between germline ends came to 12 bases. The CDR3 protein is CASRGQLYNEQFF. The CDR3 DNA is TGTGCCAGCCGAGGGCAGCTGTACAATGAGCAGTTCTTC.

This clone was counted a few times. The chain couples TRBV25-1 to TRBJ2-3; 12 bases agree with TRBD2. The ends lost 7 bases at V and 4 bases at J; junction bases unmatched: 9. CDR3 length equals 16 residues. Germline CDR1 reads MGHDK; CDR2 reads SYGVNS. The CDR3 region has the DNA TGTGCCAGCACCCCCGGACTAGCGGGGCCCGCAGATACGCAGTATTTT. It encodes CASTPGLAGPADTQYF.

This clone was found a few times. The genes are TRBV7-9 and TRBJ1-1; D is perhaps TRBD1 (6 bases). Trimming took 5 bases from V and 1 from J, leaving 8 bases between them. Germline loops: CDR1 SEHNR, CDR2 FQNEAQ (reference sequence). The CDR3 contains 13 residues. Here the CDR3 DNA reads TGTGCCAGCAGCCAACAGGGGAACACTGAAGCTTTCTTT. It codes for CASSQQGNTEAFF.

J is TRBJ2-7 and V is TRBV28, with D maybe TRBD1 (5 bases). Between the trimmed V and J ends, which lost 4 bases and 2 bases, there was a span of 18 bases. This CDR3 region has 16 residues. Per germline, CDR1 MDHEN and CDR2 SYDVKM. As DNA, the CDR3 is TGTGCCAGCAGTTCCTCTTGGTCAGGGCTGACCTACGAGCAGTACTTC. Translation gives CASSSSWSGLTYEQYF.

A few counts support this clone. The V and J genes are TRBV28 and TRBJ1-2; 11 bases fit TRBD1. V shed 2 bases, J shed 4 bases, and the junction held 3 bases outside the gene matches. CDR3 size: 15 residues. The V gene's germline CDR1 is MDHEN and CDR2 SYDVKM. CDR3 in amino acids: CASSLGQGAGYGYTF. DNA for the CDR3: TGTGCCAGCAGTTTAGGACAGGGGGCAGGCTATGGCTACACCTTC.

The chain employs TRBV11-2 and TRBJ2-1; TRBD2 might be the D (5 bases). CDR1 is SGHAT, CDR2 FQNNGV, per germline. The CDR3 sequence is 16 residues long. Trimming took off 2 bases at V and 0 bases at J, with 11 bases between the two ends. CDR3 nucleotide sequence: TGTGCCAGCAGCTTACTCAGAGCGGTCTCCTACAATGAGCAGTTCTTC. It specifies CASSLLRAVSYNEQFF.

This clone has only a few counts. This chain connects TRBV5-4 to TRBJ2-1; 9 bases are shared with TRBD1. This CDR3 region has 15 residues. Germline trimming cut 4 bases from V and 5 bases from J; bases unmatched to any gene: 7. Germline CDR1 and CDR2: SGHNT and YYREEE (reference sequence). In DNA, the CDR3 is TGTGCCAGCAGCCCCGGACAGGGGTATGACAATGAGCAGTTCTTC. Protein product: CASSPGQGYDNEQFF.